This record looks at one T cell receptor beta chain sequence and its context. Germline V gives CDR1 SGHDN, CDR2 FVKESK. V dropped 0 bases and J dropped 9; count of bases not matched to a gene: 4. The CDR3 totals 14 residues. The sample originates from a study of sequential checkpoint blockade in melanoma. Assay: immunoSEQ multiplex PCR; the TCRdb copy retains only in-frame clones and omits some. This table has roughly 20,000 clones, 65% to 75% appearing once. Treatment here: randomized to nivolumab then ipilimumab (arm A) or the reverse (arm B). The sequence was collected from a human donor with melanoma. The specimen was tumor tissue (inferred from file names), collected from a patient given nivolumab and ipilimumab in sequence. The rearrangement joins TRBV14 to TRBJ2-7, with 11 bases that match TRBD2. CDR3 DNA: TGTGCCAGCAGCCAAGATGAGGGACTAGCGGTGCAGTACTTC. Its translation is CASSQDEGLAVQYF.